This TCR beta chain stems from a study of breast tumors, draining lymph nodes, adjacent tissues. Study-wide results and caveats: Compared with lymph nodes, tumors were less diverse; compared with nontumor tissue, more. Luminal-like breast cancer showed significantly greater tumor-nontumor repertoire similarity than basal-like breast cancer did.

This clonotype has at least ten counts. Antigen unknown. TCRdb called the multiplex PCR reads again in MiXCR, with one record for every CDR3 protein. The sample shows fewer than 200,000 distinct CDR3 sequences, roughly a third of them seen only once. Axillary draining lymph nodes of breast cancer patients supplied the node samples. CDR3 size: 15 residues. Between the trimmed V and J ends, which lost 2 bases and 3 bases, there was a span of 10 bases. The rearrangement links TRBV12-3 or TRBV12-4 to TRBJ2-2, with D maybe TRBD2 (5 bases). The material sequenced was axillary lymph node tissue. This receptor was obtained from a female donor with breast cancer. Some clones in this sample may be carry-over from other donors' samples. CDR3 coding DNA: TGTGCCAGCAGTTTATGGACTCGCCACACCGGGGAGCTGTTTTTT. Protein product: CASSLWTRHTGELFF.